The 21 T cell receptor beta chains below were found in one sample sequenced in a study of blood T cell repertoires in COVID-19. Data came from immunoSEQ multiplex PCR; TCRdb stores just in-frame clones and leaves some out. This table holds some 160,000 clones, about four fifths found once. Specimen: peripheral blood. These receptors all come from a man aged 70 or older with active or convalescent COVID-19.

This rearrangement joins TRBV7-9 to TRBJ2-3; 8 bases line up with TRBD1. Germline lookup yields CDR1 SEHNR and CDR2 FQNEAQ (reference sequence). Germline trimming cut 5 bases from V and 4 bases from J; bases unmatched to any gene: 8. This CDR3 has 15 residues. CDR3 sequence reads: CASSHGQGLADTQYF. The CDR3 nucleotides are TGTGCCAGCAGCCACGGACAGGGCCTGGCAGATACGCAGTATTTT.

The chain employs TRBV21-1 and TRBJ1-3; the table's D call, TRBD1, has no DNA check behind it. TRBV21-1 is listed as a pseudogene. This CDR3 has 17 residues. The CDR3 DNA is TGTGCCAGCAGCACCTTCATGGGGGACAGGGGACGAAACACCATATATTTT. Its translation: CASSTFMGDRGRNTIYF.

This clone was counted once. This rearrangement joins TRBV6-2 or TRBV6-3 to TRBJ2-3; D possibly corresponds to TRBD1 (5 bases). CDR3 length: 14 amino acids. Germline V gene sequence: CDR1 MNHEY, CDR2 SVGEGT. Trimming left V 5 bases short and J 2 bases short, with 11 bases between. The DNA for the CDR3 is TGTGCCAGCAGTAAGGTGGGGCCCACAGATACGCAGTATTTT. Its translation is CASSKVGPTDTQYF.

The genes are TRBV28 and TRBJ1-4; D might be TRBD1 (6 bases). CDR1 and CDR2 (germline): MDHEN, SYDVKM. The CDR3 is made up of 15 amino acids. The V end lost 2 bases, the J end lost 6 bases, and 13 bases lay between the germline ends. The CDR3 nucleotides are TGTGCCAGCAGTTTAGGGGGGGGCAGGTATGAAAAACTGTTTTTT. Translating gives CASSLGGGRYEKLFF.

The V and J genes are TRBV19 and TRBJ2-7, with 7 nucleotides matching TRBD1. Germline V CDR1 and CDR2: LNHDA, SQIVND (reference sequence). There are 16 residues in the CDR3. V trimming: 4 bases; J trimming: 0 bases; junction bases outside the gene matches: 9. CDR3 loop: CASSKGGSSSSYEQYF. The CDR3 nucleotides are TGTGCCAGTAGTAAAGGGGGCTCGTCGAGCTCCTACGAGCAGTACTTC.

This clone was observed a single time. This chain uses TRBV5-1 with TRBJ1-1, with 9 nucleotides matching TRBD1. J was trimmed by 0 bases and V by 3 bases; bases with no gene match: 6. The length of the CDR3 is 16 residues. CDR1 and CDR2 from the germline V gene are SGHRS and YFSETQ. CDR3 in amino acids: CASSSPGQGMNTEAFF. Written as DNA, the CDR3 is TGCGCCAGCAGCTCTCCGGGACAGGGAATGAACACTGAAGCTTTCTTT.

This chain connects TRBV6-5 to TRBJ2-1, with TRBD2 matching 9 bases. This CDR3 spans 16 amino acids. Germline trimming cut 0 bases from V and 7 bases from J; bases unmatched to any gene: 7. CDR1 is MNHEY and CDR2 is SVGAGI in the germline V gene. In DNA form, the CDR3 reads TGTGCCAGCAGTTACTCGCGGGGGGGTGTACGTAATGAGCAGTTCTTC. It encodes CASSYSRGGVRNEQFF.

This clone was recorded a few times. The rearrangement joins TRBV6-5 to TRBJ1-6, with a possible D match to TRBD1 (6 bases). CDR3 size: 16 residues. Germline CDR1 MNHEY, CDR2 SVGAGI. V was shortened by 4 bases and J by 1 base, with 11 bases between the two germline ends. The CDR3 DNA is TGTGCCAGCAGTTTGTACAGGGAGTCCTATAATTCACCCCTCCACTTT. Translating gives CASSLYRESYNSPLHF.

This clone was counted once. The CDR3 loop is CASSYSRSEAFF. The CDR3 DNA reads TGTGCCAGCAGTTACAGCCGCTCTGAAGCTTTCTTT. The chain uses TRBV6-6 and TRBJ1-1; D unclear. Germline V lookup: CDR1 MNHNY, CDR2 SVGAGI (reference sequence). V lost 2 bases and J lost 6, with 7 bases in between. This CDR3 has 12 residues.

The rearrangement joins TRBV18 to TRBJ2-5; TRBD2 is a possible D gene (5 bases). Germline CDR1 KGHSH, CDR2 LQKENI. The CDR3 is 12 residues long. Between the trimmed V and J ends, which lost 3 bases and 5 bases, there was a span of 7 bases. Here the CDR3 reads CASSPPGETQYF. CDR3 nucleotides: TGTGCCAGCTCACCGCCGGGGGAGACCCAGTACTTC.

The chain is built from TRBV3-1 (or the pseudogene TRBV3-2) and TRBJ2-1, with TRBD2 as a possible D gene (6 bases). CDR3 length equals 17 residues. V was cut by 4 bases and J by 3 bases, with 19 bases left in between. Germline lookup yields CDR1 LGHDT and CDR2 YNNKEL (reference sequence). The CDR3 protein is CASSRGSGGVRYNEQFF. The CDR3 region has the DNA TGTGCCAGCAGCCGTGGTAGCGGAGGGGTTCGCTACAATGAGCAGTTCTTC.

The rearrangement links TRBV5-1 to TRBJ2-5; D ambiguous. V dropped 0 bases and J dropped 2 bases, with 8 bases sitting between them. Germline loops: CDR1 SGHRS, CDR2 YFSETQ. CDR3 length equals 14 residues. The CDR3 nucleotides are TGCGCCAGCAGCTTGGGGGCTTCTCAAGAGACCCAGTACTTC. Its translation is CASSLGASQETQYF.

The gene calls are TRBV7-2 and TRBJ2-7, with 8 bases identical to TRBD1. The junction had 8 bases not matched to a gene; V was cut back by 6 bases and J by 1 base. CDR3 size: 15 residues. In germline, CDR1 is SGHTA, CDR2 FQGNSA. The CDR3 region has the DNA TGTGCCAGCAGGCGGGACAGGAGTTCATCCTACGAGCAGTACTTC. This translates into CASRRDRSSSYEQYF. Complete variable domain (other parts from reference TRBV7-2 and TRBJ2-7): GAGVSQSPSNKVTEKGKDVELRCDPISGHTALYWYRQSLGQGLEFLIYFQGNSAPDKSGLPSDRFSAERTGGSVSTLTIQRTQQEDSAVYLCASRRDRSSSYEQYFGPGTRLTVT.

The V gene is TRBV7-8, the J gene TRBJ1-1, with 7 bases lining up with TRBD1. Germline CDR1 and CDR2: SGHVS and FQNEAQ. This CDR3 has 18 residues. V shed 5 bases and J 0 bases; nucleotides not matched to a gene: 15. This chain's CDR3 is CASSTPVSTGTMNTEAFF. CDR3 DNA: TGTGCCAGCAGCACCCCCGTGTCGACAGGGACCATGAACACTGAAGCTTTCTTT.

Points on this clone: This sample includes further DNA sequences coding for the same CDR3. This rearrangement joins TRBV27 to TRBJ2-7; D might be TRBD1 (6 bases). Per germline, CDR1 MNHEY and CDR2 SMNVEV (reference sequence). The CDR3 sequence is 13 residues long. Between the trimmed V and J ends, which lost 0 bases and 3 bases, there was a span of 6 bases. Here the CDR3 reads CASSLSDSYEQYF. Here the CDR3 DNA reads TGTGCCAGCAGTTTATCGGACAGCTACGAGCAGTACTTC.

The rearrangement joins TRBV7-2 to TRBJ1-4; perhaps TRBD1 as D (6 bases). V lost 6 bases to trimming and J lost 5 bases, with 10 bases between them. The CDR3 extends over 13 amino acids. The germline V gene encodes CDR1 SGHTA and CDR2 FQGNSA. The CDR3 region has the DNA TGTGCCAGCAGAAGGGGGGGCAATGAAAAACTGTTTTTT. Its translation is CASRRGGNEKLFF. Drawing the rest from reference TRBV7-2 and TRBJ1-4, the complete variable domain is GAGVSQSPSNKVTEKGKDVELRCDPISGHTALYWYRQSLGQGLEFLIYFQGNSAPDKSGLPSDRFSAERTGGSVSTLTIQRTQQEDSAVYLCASRRGGNEKLFFGSGTQLSVL.

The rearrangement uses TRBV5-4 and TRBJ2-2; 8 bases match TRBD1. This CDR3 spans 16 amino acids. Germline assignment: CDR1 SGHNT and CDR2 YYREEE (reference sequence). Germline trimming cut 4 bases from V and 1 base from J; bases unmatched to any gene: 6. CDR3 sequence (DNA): TGTGCCAGCAGCACCCGGACAGGGAGGAACACCGGGGAGCTGTTTTTT. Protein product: CASSTRTGRNTGELFF.

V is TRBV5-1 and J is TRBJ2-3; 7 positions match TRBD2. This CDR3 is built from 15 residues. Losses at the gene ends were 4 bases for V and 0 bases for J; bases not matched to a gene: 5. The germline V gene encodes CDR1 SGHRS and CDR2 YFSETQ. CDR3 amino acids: CASSTRLASTDTQYF. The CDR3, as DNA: TGCGCCAGCAGCACCAGACTAGCAAGCACAGATACGCAGTATTTT.

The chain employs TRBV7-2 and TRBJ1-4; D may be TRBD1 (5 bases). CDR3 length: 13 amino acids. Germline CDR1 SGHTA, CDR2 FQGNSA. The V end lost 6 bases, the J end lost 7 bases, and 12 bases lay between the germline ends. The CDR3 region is CASRITQGEKLFF. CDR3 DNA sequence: TGTGCCAGCAGGATAACCCAGGGTGAAAAACTGTTTTTT.

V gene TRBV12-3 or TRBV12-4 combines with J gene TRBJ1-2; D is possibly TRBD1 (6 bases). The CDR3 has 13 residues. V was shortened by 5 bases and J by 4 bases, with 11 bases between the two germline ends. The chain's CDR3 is CASSPQGSYGYTF. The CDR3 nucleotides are TGTGCCAGCAGTCCCCAGGGGAGCTATGGCTACACCTTC.

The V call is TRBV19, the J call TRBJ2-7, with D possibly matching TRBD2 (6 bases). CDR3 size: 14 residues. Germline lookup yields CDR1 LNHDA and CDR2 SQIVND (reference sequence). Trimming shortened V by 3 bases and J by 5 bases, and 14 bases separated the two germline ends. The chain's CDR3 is CASSMFPGRNEQYF. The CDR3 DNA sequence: TGTGCCAGTAGTATGTTTCCAGGGAGGAACGAGCAGTACTTC.